These 17 T cell receptor beta chains came from one sample sequenced in a study of PD-L1 blockade in urothelial cancer. Time point: peripheral blood 6 weeks after treatment start. Method: immunoSEQ multiplex PCR; TCRdb's copy keeps in-frame clones and lacks some. The sample has about 120,000 clones; about 82% are singletons. The sequences come from PBMCs, collected around atezolizumab (anti-PD-L1) treatment. The receptors were sampled from a man aged 50-59 years with urothelial cancer.

The gene calls are TRBV27 and TRBJ2-1; 7 nucleotides agree with TRBD2. The CDR3 covers 16 residues. V gave up 2 bases and J gave up 9 bases; unmatched junction bases: 13. CDR1 and CDR2 from the germline V gene are MNHEY and SMNVEV (reference sequence). Written as DNA, the CDR3 is TGTGCCAGCAGTTTAACCCTAGCGGAAGTGAGGGGTGAGCAGTTCTTC. Translation gives CASSLTLAEVRGEQFF.

The V gene is TRBV5-1, the J gene TRBJ1-2, with 10 nucleotides matching TRBD1. The CDR3 spans 15 residues. V gave up 4 bases and J gave up 5 bases; unmatched junction bases: 8. Germline CDR1 is SGHRS and CDR2 is YFSETQ. The CDR3 DNA reads TGCGCCAGCAGCGGATCCGGGACAGGGGAGTATGGCTACACCTTC. This sequence encodes CASSGSGTGEYGYTF.

The chain couples TRBV14 to TRBJ2-1; the match to TRBD1 covers 7 bases. This CDR3 region has 15 residues. CDR1 is SGHDN, CDR2 FVKESK, per germline. V lost 4 bases, J lost 1 base, and 4 bases stayed unmatched. In DNA, the CDR3 is TGTGCCAGCAGCCGCCACAGGGGATCCTACAATGAGCAGTTCTTC. Translated, it gives CASSRHRGSYNEQFF.

The chain is built from TRBV28 and TRBJ1-1; D unclear. The germline V gene encodes CDR1 MDHEN and CDR2 SYDVKM. Between the trimmed V and J ends, which lost 2 bases and 8 bases, there was a span of 9 bases. The CDR3 is 12 residues long. The CDR3 is CASSLSGREAFF. CDR3 coding DNA: TGTGCCAGCAGTTTAAGCGGACGGGAAGCTTTCTTT.

The rearrangement joins TRBV5-1 to TRBJ2-4; 10 bases are shared with TRBD1. CDR1 and CDR2 from the germline V gene are SGHRS and YFSETQ. V was clipped by 4 bases and J by 1 base; unmatched bases: 2. The length of the CDR3 is 15 residues. The DNA of the CDR3 is TGCGCCAGCAGCCAGGGACAGGGGGCCAAAAACATTCAGTACTTC. It codes for CASSQGQGAKNIQYF.

This chain uses TRBV6-5 with TRBJ1-1, with a tentative D call TRBD1 (5 bases). Germline CDR1 and CDR2: MNHEY and SVGAGI. V was shortened by 6 bases and J by 7 bases, with 18 bases between the two germline ends. This CDR3 is 14 amino acids long. The CDR3 DNA follows: TGTGCCAGCAGCCCTCCCCCTCCAGGGTTTGAAGCTTTCTTT. It yields the protein CASSPPPPGFEAFF.

The J gene is TRBJ1-4, the V gene TRBV13; D gene unclear. Germline CDR1 is PRHDT and CDR2 is FYEKMQ (reference sequence). This CDR3 is 16 amino acids long. V was clipped by 0 bases and J by 6 bases, with 14 bases between them. CDR3 nucleotide sequence: TGTGCCAGCAGCTTAGGCCTTGGGCAGTTCGATGAAAAACTGTTTTTT. Encoded protein: CASSLGLGQFDEKLFF.

The V call is TRBV27, the J call TRBJ2-6; 9 bases are shared with TRBD1. The CDR3 spans 19 residues. J lost 0 bases, V lost 3 bases, and 9 bases had no gene match. Germline CDR1 is MNHEY and CDR2 is SMNVEV (reference sequence). The CDR3 nucleotides are TGTGCCAGCAGTTTGACCCCGGGACAGGGCCTCTCTGGGGCCAACGTCCTGACTTTC. It is translated as CASSLTPGQGLSGANVLTF.

This chain joins TRBV5-1 and TRBJ2-2, with D unclear. With 4 bases removed from V and 4 bases from J, the gap between germline ends came to 17 bases. The CDR3 is 16 residues long. Germline-derived CDR1 and CDR2 are SGHRS and YFSETQ. DNA of the CDR3: TGCGCCAGCAGCATACAAGAGACTCTCGTCACCGGGGAGCTGTTTTTT. It yields the protein CASSIQETLVTGELFF.

This clone appeared once. This chain joins TRBV14 and TRBJ1-4; 10 positions agree with TRBD1. After removal of 4 bases from V and 8 bases from J, the junction contained 4 bases not matched to a gene. The V gene's germline CDR1 is SGHDN and CDR2 FVKESK. This CDR3 is built from 14 residues. The CDR3 region has the DNA TGTGCCAGCAGCCCGAGACAGGGGGCAGAAAAACTGTTTTTT. Encoded protein: CASSPRQGAEKLFF.

The chain has TRBV19 and TRBJ2-1, with 11 bases aligning to TRBD2. CDR1 is LNHDA, CDR2 SQIVND, per germline (reference sequence). V lost 5 bases to trimming and J lost 4 bases; unmatched junction nucleotides: 4. The length of the CDR3 is 15 residues. The CDR3 loop is CASSRLAGIYNEQFF. The DNA of the CDR3 is TGTGCCAGTAGTCGACTAGCGGGAATATACAATGAGCAGTTCTTC.

V usage is TRBV28 and J usage is TRBJ2-7; D perhaps matches TRBD2 (5 bases). Germline values: CDR1 MDHEN, CDR2 SYDVKM. The length of the CDR3 is 12 residues. The V and J ends lost 4 bases and 7 bases respectively, with 11 bases between them. Written as DNA, the CDR3 is TGTGCCAGCAGTTGGTTGCCGGGGGAGCAGTACTTC. As protein: CASSWLPGEQYF.

The gene calls are TRBV28 and TRBJ2-7; TRBD2 matches 7 bases. The CDR3 loop spans 16 amino acids. Germline values: CDR1 MDHEN, CDR2 SYDVKM. J lost 5 bases, V lost 8 bases, and 18 bases had no gene match. The CDR3 loop is CASGLVARGVGHEQYF. CDR3 coding DNA: TGTGCCAGCGGGCTAGTAGCCCGGGGGGTGGGCCACGAGCAGTACTTC.

This clone turned up a few times. The DNA for the CDR3 is TGTGCCAGCAGCTATCCCCCGAGGACAGGGGGCTACGAGCAGTACTTC. This translates into CASSYPPRTGGYEQYF. The chain is built from TRBV7-2 and TRBJ2-7; TRBD1 aligns across 10 bases. The CDR3 extends over 16 amino acids. The V gene's germline CDR1 is SGHTA and CDR2 FQGNSA. The V gene end was trimmed by 4 bases and the J gene end by 3 bases; junction bases not matched to a gene: 9.

The chain links TRBV10-2 to TRBJ1-5; no reliable D call. Trimming took 7 bases from V and 3 from J, leaving 10 bases between them. Germline CDR1 reads WSHSY; CDR2 reads SAAADI. CDR3 length: 13 residues. In DNA, the CDR3 is TGCGCCAGCAAGAAAGCGGCCAATCAGCCCCAGCATTTT. Translation gives CASKKAANQPQHF.

This rearrangement joins TRBV7-8 to TRBJ2-1; a weak D match, TRBD1 (5 bases). The V end was cut by 5 bases, the J end by 5 bases, with 13 bases between. CDR1 and CDR2 (germline): SGHVS, FQNEAQ. This CDR3 has 14 residues. CDR3 amino acids: CASSPSTVNNEQFF. CDR3 nucleotide sequence: TGTGCCAGCAGCCCGTCGACAGTCAACAATGAGCAGTTCTTC.

V usage is TRBV28 and J usage is TRBJ2-5, with D perhaps matching TRBD1 (5 bases). V was cut by 2 bases and J by 5 bases, with 12 bases left in between. The CDR3 extends over 14 amino acids. Per the germline V gene, CDR1 is MDHEN and CDR2 is SYDVKM. The CDR3 reads CASSLPQGTETQYF. The CDR3, as DNA: TGTGCCAGCAGTTTACCCCAGGGTACGGAGACCCAGTACTTC.